Sequencing of this T cell receptor (beta chain) was carried out in a study of cytomegalovirus exposure and HLA in healthy donors. For the study at large: T cells numbering about 200 million yielded approximately 100 million unique TCR beta sequences in an earlier analysis.

The PCR employed 60 Vbeta primers together with 13 Jbeta primers. TCRdb's table, derived via immunoSEQ multiplex PCR, lists solely in-frame clones and lacks some. The sample lists about 300,000 clones, 80% to 90% occurring once. Germline loops: CDR1 PRHDT, CDR2 FYEKMQ (reference sequence). Deletions cut 2 bases from V and 4 bases from J, with 8 bases between. The CDR3 runs 13 residues. A word on this clone: Its antigen is unknown.

Overall study findings and caveats: A missense variant in DCLRE1C was later tied to TCR beta V- and J-gene trimming. Data from an earlier analysis indicated that most TCR beta V segments were productive either about 87% or about 30% of the time.

The TCR sequence derives from a man aged 35 to 55 in good health and CMV-seropositive. This chain joins TRBV13 and TRBJ2-5; D gene uncertain. Sequencing was carried out using PBMCs. This CDR3 is CASSLPPVETQYF. In nucleotides, the CDR3 is TGTGCCAGCAGCTTACCCCCCGTAGAGACCCAGTACTTC. Filled out from reference TRBV13 and TRBJ2-5, the complete variable domain reads AAGVIQSPRHLIKEKRETATLKCYPIPRHDTVYWYQQGPGQDPQFLISFYEKMQSDKGSIPDRFSAQQFSDYHSELNMSSLELGDSALYFCASSLPPVETQYFGPGTRLLVL.